These T cell receptor beta chains were read from a single sample in a study of regulatory T cells in long-lasting Graves disease. MiXCR, applied by TCRdb to the multiplex PCR reads, yields one record per CDR3 protein. The sample lists about 420,000 distinct CDR3 sequences, around 20% occurring once. Sample: peripheral blood mononuclear cells (PBMCs), taken when the disease was refractory, from a patient treated with antithyroid drugs. The source of these receptors is a female donor with Graves disease. Both conserved end residues are part of each CDR3. Each record gives: V gene, CDR3 length, clone size, D gene, J gene, CDR3 protein, CDR3 DNA. The D gene is left open where the match is weak. The size entry is marked missing in some rows and otherwise reads once, few, many or a size class.

>TRBV28|16|.|.|TRBJ2-3
CASSRMWAAGTDTQYF
TGTGCCAGCAGCCGCATGTGGGCGGCAGGCACAGATACGCAGTATTTT
>TRBV24-1|16|many|.|TRBJ2-2
CATSTVSGTNTGELFF
TGTGCCACCAGTACAGTATCAGGGACGAACACCGGGGAGCTGTTTTTT
>TRBV29-1|14|.|TRBD1|TRBJ2-7
CSVGVPTGGAEQYF
TGCAGCGTTGGAGTTCCGACAGGGGGCGCCGAGCAGTACTTC
>TRBV9|15|.|TRBD1|TRBJ1-1
CASSPRERGLTEAFF
TGTGCCAGCAGCCCTAGAGAGAGGGGGCTTACTGAAGCTTTCTTT
>TRBV20-1|12|few|.|TRBJ1-1
CSVDSRISEAFF
TGCAGTGTAGACAGTCGGATATCCGAAGCTTTCTTT
>TRBV27|13|.|.|TRBJ1-2
CASGSGILYGYTF
TGTGCCAGCGGTTCGGGGATCCTCTATGGCTACACCTTC
>TRBV28|14|.|TRBD1|TRBJ1-1
CAGRDRGVNTEAFF
TGTGCCGGAAGAGACAGGGGAGTGAACACTGAAGCTTTCTTT
>TRBV27|14|few|.|TRBJ1-1
CASSHSQGYTEAFF
TGTGCCAGCAGTCATTCTCAGGGATACACTGAAGCTTTCTTT
>TRBV28|14|many|TRBD1|TRBJ2-7
CASSLDRGWVEQYF
TGTGCCAGCAGTTTAGACAGGGGGTGGGTCGAGCAGTACTTC
>TRBV5-1|14|few|.|TRBJ1-1
CASSLGTDYTEAFF
TGCGCCAGCAGCTTGGGGACAGACTATACTGAAGCTTTCTTT
>TRBV27|12|.|TRBD2|TRBJ2-7
CATVAGNYEQYF
TGTGCCACCGTAGCGGGAAACTACGAGCAGTACTTC
>TRBV7-2|14|few|.|TRBJ2-1
CASSPPRFYNEQFF
TGTGCCAGCAGCCCGCCCAGGTTTTACAATGAGCAGTTCTTC
>TRBV7-9|15|many|TRBD1|TRBJ2-7
CASSFSPGQGSRQYF
TGTGCCAGCAGCTTTAGCCCGGGACAGGGGTCGCGGCAGTACTTC
>TRBV19|11|.|TRBD1|TRBJ2-5
CATSSGQGWDF
TGTGCCACCTCATCGGGACAGGGATGGGACTTC
>TRBV27|14|.|TRBD2|TRBJ2-7
CASSSIAGGYEQYF
TGTGCCAGCAGTTCGATAGCGGGAGGCTACGAGCAGTACTTC
>TRBV11-2|17|many|TRBD2|TRBJ2-5
CASSLGRGLAGKETQYF
TGTGCCAGCAGCTTAGGACGGGGACTAGCGGGAAAAGAGACCCAGTACTTC
>TRBV27|14|many|TRBD2|TRBJ2-7
CASSSVAGAYEQYF
TGTGCCAGCAGTTCAGTAGCGGGGGCCTACGAGCAGTACTTC
>TRBV7-8|15|.|.|TRBJ2-5
CASSSPPLRGKTQYF
TGTGCCAGCAGCTCCCCGCCCTTGCGAGGGAAGACCCAGTACTTC
>TRBV7-2|16|once|.|TRBJ2-3
CASSLARASGTDTQYF
TGTGCCAGCAGCTTAGCGAGGGCTAGCGGCACAGATACGCAGTATTTT
>TRBV19|14|few|.|TRBJ1-4
CASRNGRIGEKLFF
TGTGCCAGTAGAAATGGGAGAATCGGTGAAAAACTGTTTTTT
>TRBV6-1|14|few|.|TRBJ1-1
CASSSRQVGSRAFF
TGTGCCAGCAGCTCCCGACAGGTTGGTAGTCGGGCTTTCTTT
>TRBV6-1|19|.|TRBD1|TRBJ2-5
CASRAHGTGEWLRQETQYF
TGTGCCAGCAGGGCACACGGGACAGGGGAATGGTTGCGCCAAGAGACCCAGTACTTC
>TRBV28|22|many|TRBD1|TRBJ2-6
CASSLVSVSKTGLNSGANVLTF
TGTGCCAGCAGTTTAGTTTCGGTGTCCAAGACAGGGTTAAACTCTGGGGCCAACGTCCTGACTTTC
>TRBV24-1|16|.|TRBD1|TRBJ1-2
CATSDSLMGQGNGYTF
TGTGCCACCAGTGATTCCTTGATGGGACAGGGGAATGGCTACACCTTC
>TRBV10-3|13|.|TRBD1|TRBJ2-7
CASGQGNDYEQYF
TGTGCCTCTGGACAGGGAAATGACTACGAGCAGTACTTC
>TRBV28|14|.|.|TRBJ2-7
CASSLALEKAEQYF
TGTGCCAGCAGTTTGGCTCTAGAAAAAGCCGAGCAGTACTTC
>TRBV19|14|.|TRBD2|TRBJ2-5
CASSMGLGQEAQYF
TGTGCCAGTAGTATGGGACTAGGCCAAGAGGCCCAGTACTTC
>TRBV3-1|13|few|.|TRBJ1-6
CASSQGVNSPLHF
TGTGCCAGCAGCCAAGGGGTCAATTCACCCCTCCACTTT
>TRBV7-3|15|many|.|TRBJ2-5
CASSLGNSLGETQYF
TGTGCCAGCAGCTTAGGAAATTCCCTAGGGGAGACCCAGTACTTC
>TRBV6-5|17|.|.|TRBJ1-1
CASSYGQGGSGNTEAFF
TGTGCCAGCAGTTATGGGCAGGGAGGTAGTGGGAACACTGAAGCTTTCTTT
>TRBV28|16|many|.|TRBJ2-7
CASSLWGLPTPYEQYF
TGTGCCAGCAGTTTATGGGGGCTGCCCACCCCGTACGAGCAGTACTTC
>TRBV6-1|16|few|.|TRBJ2-1
CASSEAGGKRNNEQFF
TGTGCCAGCAGTGAAGCGGGGGGAAAGAGGAACAATGAGCAGTTCTTC
>TRBV7-2|12|.|.|TRBJ1-2
CASTRANYGYTF
TGTGCCAGCACGAGAGCCAACTATGGCTACACCTTC
>TRBV28|16|.|TRBD2|TRBJ2-3
CASSYQAGGSTDTQYF
TGTGCCAGCAGTTACCAAGCGGGAGGGAGCACAGATACGCAGTATTTT
>TRBV29-1|12|.|.|TRBJ1-2
CSVDGSHYGYTF
TGCAGCGTTGATGGCAGCCACTATGGCTACACCTTC
>TRBV11-2|13|.|.|TRBJ1-4
CASSRDTNEKLFF
TGTGCCAGCAGCAGGGACACTAATGAAAAACTGTTTTTT